These 13 T cell receptor beta chains were all obtained from the same sample, sequenced in a study of blood T cell repertoires in COVID-19. Libraries were prepared by immunoSEQ multiplex PCR; TCRdb keeps only in-frame clonotypes and omits some of them. Among approximately 300,000 clones listed, roughly 84% were seen once. Sequencing used peripheral blood. These receptors were obtained from a person aged 65 to 79 with COVID-19, enrolled during active disease.

The genes are TRBV21-1 and TRBJ1-4. TRBV21-1 is described as a pseudogene. The CDR3 sequence is 16 residues long. The CDR3 DNA is TGTGCCAGCAGCTTGGGCCCGCGGGGCCTTAATGAAAAACTGTTTTTT. Protein: CASSLGPRGLNEKLFF.

The J gene is TRBJ2-2, the V gene TRBV5-8; D is unresolved. The V gene lost 1 base and the J gene lost 1 base, with 5 bases spanning the gap. The CDR3 sequence is 14 residues long. Germline-derived CDR1 and CDR2 are SGHTS and YDEGEE. Written as DNA, the CDR3 is TGTGCCAGCAGCTTGTTTCAGAACACCGGGGAGCTGTTTTTT. This translates into CASSLFQNTGELFF.

The rearrangement joins TRBV7-9 to TRBJ2-5; D unclear. The CDR3 is 14 amino acids. CDR1 and CDR2 (germline): SEHNR, FQNEAQ (reference sequence). V lost 1 base and J 7 bases, leaving 13 bases between the germline ends. The CDR3 DNA is TGTGCCAGCAGCTTAGGGTCTATGCCGGGGACCCAGTACTTC. This encodes CASSLGSMPGTQYF.

The chain joins TRBV5-4 to TRBJ1-5; a possible D gene is TRBD1 (6 bases). This CDR3 spans 15 amino acids. CDR1 and CDR2 from the germline V gene are SGHNT and YYREEE (reference sequence). Trimming shortened V by 4 bases and J by 3 bases, and 14 bases separated the two germline ends. In DNA form, the CDR3 reads TGTGCCAGCAGCCAAGCAGACAGGCCCAATCAGCCCCAGCATTTT. Translation: CASSQADRPNQPQHF.

The sample holds a few counts of this clone. The rearrangement uses TRBV6-2 or TRBV6-3 and TRBJ2-2; perhaps TRBD1 as D (6 bases). This CDR3 has 16 residues. Trimming removed 5 bases from V and 8 bases from J, with 21 bases in between. From germline, CDR1 is MNHEY and CDR2 SVGEGT. CDR3 in DNA: TGTGCCAGCAGTACGGGACAACCCCAAATTTTGGGGGAGCTGTTTTTT. Its protein product is CASSTGQPQILGELFF.

V usage is TRBV18 and J usage is TRBJ1-4; 7 positions agree with TRBD1. Germline V gene lookup returns CDR1 KGHSH and CDR2 LQKENI. V lost 1 base and J lost 0; bases outside the gene matches: 5. This CDR3 is built from 17 residues. The chain's CDR3 is CASSPLTGTATNEKLFF. DNA of the CDR3: TGTGCCAGCTCACCACTTACCGGGACAGCAACTAATGAAAAACTGTTTTTT.

This chain connects TRBV7-2 to TRBJ2-2; 9 bases align to TRBD1. Trimming at V came to 1 base and at J to 1 base, leaving 4 bases not matched to a gene. This CDR3 spans 17 amino acids. Germline lookup yields CDR1 SGHTA and CDR2 FQGNSA. This CDR3 reads CASSLVRDRVNTGELFF. The CDR3, as DNA: TGTGCCAGCAGCTTAGTCCGGGACAGGGTGAACACCGGGGAGCTGTTTTTT.

The gene calls are TRBV6-2 or TRBV6-3 and TRBJ2-7; 8 bases are shared with TRBD1. Germline trimming cut 0 bases from V and 3 bases from J; bases unmatched to any gene: 1. The CDR3 runs 14 residues. Germline loops: CDR1 MNHEY, CDR2 SVGEGT. The CDR3 here is CASSYSGQVYEQYF. The DNA of the CDR3 is TGTGCCAGCAGTTACTCGGGACAGGTCTACGAGCAGTACTTC.

The chain has TRBV7-2 and TRBJ2-7; D may be TRBD2 (5 bases). The CDR3 spans 14 residues. CDR1 is SGHTA, CDR2 FQGNSA, per germline. V shed 4 bases and J shed 0 bases, with 10 bases lying between them. CDR3 amino acids: CASSSYGGSYEQYF. DNA of the CDR3: TGTGCCAGCAGCTCCTATGGAGGCTCCTACGAGCAGTACTTC.

V usage is TRBV2 and J usage is TRBJ1-5; possible D gene TRBD1, 6 bases. The germline gives CDR1 SNHLY, CDR2 FYNNEI. The V end was cut by 6 bases, the J end by 4 bases, with 16 bases between. The length of the CDR3 is 15 residues. The CDR3 is CASSTQGRGNQPQHF. CDR3 bases: TGTGCCAGCAGCACACAGGGACGGGGAAATCAGCCCCAGCATTTT. The complete variable domain, with remaining parts taken from reference TRBV2 and TRBJ1-5, reads EPEVTQTPSHQVTQMGQEVILRCVPISNHLYFYWYRQILGQKVEFLVSFYNNEISEKSEIFDDQFSVERPDGSNFTLKIRSTKLEDSAMYFCASSTQGRGNQPQHFGDGTRLSIL.

The chain employs TRBV7-9 and TRBJ1-1; no definite D call. Germline assignment: CDR1 SEHNR and CDR2 FQNEAQ (reference sequence). The CDR3 has 14 amino acids. With 5 bases removed from V and 4 bases from J, the gap between germline ends came to 14 bases. The CDR3 DNA reads as TGTGCCAGCAGCGAGCGGGCGGGAAGCACTGAAGCTTTCTTT. This encodes CASSERAGSTEAFF.

V and J are TRBV29-1 and TRBJ2-2; 14 nucleotides line up with TRBD2. Losses at the gene ends were 4 bases for V and 6 bases for J; bases not matched to a gene: 7. Germline lookup yields CDR1 SQVTM and CDR2 ANQGSEA. This CDR3 region has 16 residues. The CDR3 loop reads CSVAGGLAGDSGELFF. The DNA of the CDR3 is TGCAGCGTTGCGGGGGGACTAGCGGGAGACTCCGGGGAGCTGTTTTTT.

The chain carries TRBV5-1 and TRBJ2-7; 8 nucleotides match TRBD2. V lost 4 bases and J lost 1; bases outside the gene matches: 7. Germline-derived CDR1 and CDR2 are SGHRS and YFSETQ. The CDR3 extends over 15 amino acids. Here the CDR3 reads CASSPSVAGSYEQYF. CDR3 DNA sequence: TGCGCCAGCAGCCCGTCGGTAGCGGGGTCCTACGAGCAGTACTTC.